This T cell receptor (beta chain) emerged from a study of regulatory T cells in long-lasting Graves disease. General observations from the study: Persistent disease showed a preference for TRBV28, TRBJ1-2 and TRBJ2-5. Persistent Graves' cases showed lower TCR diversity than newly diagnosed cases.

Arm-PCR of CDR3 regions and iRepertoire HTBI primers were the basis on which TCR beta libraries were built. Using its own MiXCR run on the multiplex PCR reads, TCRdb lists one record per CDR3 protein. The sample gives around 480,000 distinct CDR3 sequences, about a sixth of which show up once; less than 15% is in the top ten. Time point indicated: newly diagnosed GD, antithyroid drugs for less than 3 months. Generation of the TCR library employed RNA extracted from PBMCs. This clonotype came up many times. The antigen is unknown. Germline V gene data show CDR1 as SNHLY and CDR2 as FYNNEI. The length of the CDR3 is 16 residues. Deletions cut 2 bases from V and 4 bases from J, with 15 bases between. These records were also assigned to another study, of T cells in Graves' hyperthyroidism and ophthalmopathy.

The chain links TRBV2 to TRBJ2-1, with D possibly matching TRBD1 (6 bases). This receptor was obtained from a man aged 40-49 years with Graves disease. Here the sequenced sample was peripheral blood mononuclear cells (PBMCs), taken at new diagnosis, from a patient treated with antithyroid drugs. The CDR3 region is CASSEQGRGLYNEQFF. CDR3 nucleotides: TGTGCCAGCAGTGAACAGGGGCGCGGTCTGTACAATGAGCAGTTCTTC.